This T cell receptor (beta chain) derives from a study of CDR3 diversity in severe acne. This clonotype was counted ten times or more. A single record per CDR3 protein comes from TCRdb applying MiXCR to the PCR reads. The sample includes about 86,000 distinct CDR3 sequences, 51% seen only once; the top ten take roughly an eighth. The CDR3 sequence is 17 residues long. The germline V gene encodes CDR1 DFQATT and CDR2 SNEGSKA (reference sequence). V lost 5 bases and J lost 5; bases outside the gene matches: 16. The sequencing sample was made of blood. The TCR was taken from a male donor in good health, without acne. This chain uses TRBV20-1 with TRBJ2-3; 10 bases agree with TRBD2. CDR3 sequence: CSAGSEGVAGGGDTQYF. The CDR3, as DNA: TGCAGTGCTGGCTCTGAGGGAGTAGCGGGAGGAGGAGATACGCAGTATTTT.